The 25 T cell receptor beta chains below come from one sample, sequenced in a study of blood T cell repertoires in COVID-19. The method was immunoSEQ multiplex PCR; TCRdb's version includes in-frame clones alone and lacks a portion of them. The repertoire holds 180,000 or so clones, with approximately 86% as singletons. Sequencing was carried out using peripheral blood. The source of these receptors is a man between 60 and 75 years old with acute or convalescent COVID-19.

This clone was detected a few times. This chain connects TRBV4-2 to TRBJ2-1; TRBD2 might be the D (6 bases). Germline CDR1 is LGHNA and CDR2 is YNFKEQ. The CDR3 totals 17 residues. V was cut by 0 bases and J by 0 bases, with 12 bases left in between. The CDR3 coding sequence is TGTGCCAGCAGCCAAGATCCGGCGGGGAGCTCCTACAATGAGCAGTTCTTC. It yields the protein CASSQDPAGSSYNEQFF.

The chain combines TRBV4-1 with TRBJ2-7; 10 nucleotides line up with TRBD2. Germline values: CDR1 MGHRA, CDR2 YSYEKL. The CDR3 loop spans 19 amino acids. Trimming removed 0 bases from V and 0 bases from J; junction bases left unmatched: 11. As DNA, the CDR3 is TGCGCCAGCAGCCAAGAACCTATAACCGGGACTAGCGACTCCTACGAGCAGTACTTC. Its translation: CASSQEPITGTSDSYEQYF.

The rearrangement links TRBV5-4 to TRBJ2-1; a possible D gene is TRBD1 (5 bases). The CDR3 runs 19 residues. Trimming left V 0 bases short and J 0 bases short, with 19 bases between. Germline CDR1 and CDR2: SGHNT and YYREEE (reference sequence). CDR3 in DNA: TGTGCCAGCAGCTTGGAACAGGCGATGACATTACTCTCCTACAATGAGCAGTTCTTC. Translating it yields CASSLEQAMTLLSYNEQFF.

The chain recombines TRBV20-1 with TRBJ2-1; D is unresolved. This CDR3 comprises 14 residues. Trimming stripped 3 bases from V and 7 bases from J, with 16 bases between. Germline assignment: CDR1 DFQATT and CDR2 SNEGSKA (reference sequence). The chain's CDR3 is CSASAGLAGNEQFF. The DNA of the CDR3 is TGCAGTGCTAGTGCAGGCCTCGCAGGTAATGAGCAGTTCTTC.

The V call is TRBV2, the J call TRBJ1-6; D ambiguous. Between the trimmed V and J ends, which lost 4 bases and 0 bases, there was a span of 10 bases. The CDR3 totals 16 residues. Per germline, CDR1 SNHLY and CDR2 FYNNEI. The CDR3 loop is CASSGLMSSYNSPLHF. For the CDR3, the DNA is TGTGCCAGCAGTGGACTCATGAGCTCCTATAATTCACCCCTCCACTTT. Full variable domain (remainder filled in from reference TRBV2 and TRBJ1-6): EPEVTQTPSHQVTQMGQEVILRCVPISNHLYFYWYRQILGQKVEFLVSFYNNEISEKSEIFDDQFSVERPDGSNFTLKIRSTKLEDSAMYFCASSGLMSSYNSPLHFGNGTRLTVT.

The V call is TRBV28, the J call TRBJ2-3; 10 bases are shared with TRBD2. V lost 7 bases, J lost 0 bases, and 7 bases stayed unmatched. The CDR3 is made up of 16 amino acids. The germline CDR1 and CDR2 sequences are MDHEN and SYDVKM. The CDR3 DNA sequence: TGTGCCAGCACCAGGGGACTAGCGTCCAGCACAGATACGCAGTATTTT. As protein: CASTRGLASSTDTQYF.

The V and J genes are TRBV27 and TRBJ2-1; D is uncertain. V was pared by 5 bases and J by 5 bases, with 7 bases between. From germline, CDR1 is MNHEY and CDR2 SMNVEV (reference sequence). This CDR3 spans 12 amino acids. CDR3 sequence reads: CASSPQDNEQFF. CDR3 DNA sequence: TGTGCCAGCAGTCCCCAGGACAATGAGCAGTTCTTC.

The chain links TRBV5-1 to TRBJ1-1, with a tentative D call TRBD1 (6 bases). The CDR3 runs to 14 residues. CDR1 is SGHRS, CDR2 YFSETQ, per germline. Trimming took 0 bases from V and 7 from J, leaving 13 bases between them. CDR3 region: CASSLDRARGEAFF. DNA of the CDR3: TGCGCCAGCAGCTTGGACAGGGCAAGAGGTGAAGCTTTCTTT.

The rearrangement links TRBV6-2 or TRBV6-3 to TRBJ2-2; TRBD2 is a possible D gene (5 bases). The V end lost 4 bases, the J end lost 6 bases, and 9 bases lay between the germline ends. This CDR3 spans 13 amino acids. Germline CDR1 and CDR2: MNHEY and SVGEGT. The chain's CDR3 is CASSSGRSGELFF. CDR3 coding DNA: TGTGCCAGCAGTTCGGGGAGATCCGGGGAGCTGTTTTTT.

The chain employs TRBV2 and TRBJ2-7; perhaps TRBD1 as D (6 bases). The CDR3 contains 12 residues. Germline V gene data show CDR1 as SNHLY and CDR2 as FYNNEI. Deletions cut 6 bases from V and 1 base from J, with 7 bases between. CDR3: CASRTGSYEQYF. DNA of the CDR3: TGTGCCAGCAGAACAGGGTCCTACGAGCAGTACTTC. Supplemented by reference TRBV2 and TRBJ2-7, the full variable domain reads EPEVTQTPSHQVTQMGQEVILRCVPISNHLYFYWYRQILGQKVEFLVSFYNNEISEKSEIFDDQFSVERPDGSNFTLKIRSTKLEDSAMYFCASRTGSYEQYFGPGTRLTVT.

The chain couples TRBV18 to TRBJ2-1, with a possible D match to TRBD2 (6 bases). Germline CDR1 KGHSH, CDR2 LQKENI. The length of the CDR3 is 15 residues. The V gene lost 4 bases and the J gene lost 0 bases, with 10 bases spanning the gap. The chain's CDR3 is CASSQGLSSYNEQFF. The CDR3 nucleotides are TGTGCCAGCTCACAGGGACTGAGCTCCTACAATGAGCAGTTCTTC.

V and J are TRBV7-3 and TRBJ1-2; 8 bases align to TRBD1. The V segment lost 3 bases and the J segment 10 bases; nucleotides outside the gene matches: 10. The CDR3 contains 14 residues. CDR1 and CDR2 from the germline V gene are SGHTA and FQGTGA. The CDR3 nucleotides are TGTGCCAGCAGCTTCGCCGGGACAGGAACACACTACACCTTC. Its translation is CASSFAGTGTHYTF.

This clone was seen more than once but under ten times. The V and J genes are TRBV7-2 and TRBJ1-5; perhaps TRBD1 as D (5 bases). The CDR3 runs to 14 residues. CDR1 and CDR2 (germline): SGHTA, FQGNSA. Trimming took 10 bases from V and 1 from J, leaving 14 bases between them. DNA of the CDR3: TGTGCCACCTCCCCAGGGTTAAGCAATCAGCCCCAGCATTTT. It specifies CATSPGLSNQPQHF.

V usage is TRBV29-1 and J usage is TRBJ2-7; 8 bases are a match to TRBD2. The junction had 11 bases not matched to a gene; V was cut back by 4 bases and J by 0 bases. CDR1 is SQVTM and CDR2 is ANQGSEA in the germline V gene. The CDR3 consists of 16 residues. The CDR3: CSVVPLAGKSSYEQYF. For the CDR3, the DNA is TGCAGCGTTGTACCTTTAGCGGGGAAAAGCTCCTACGAGCAGTACTTC.

The CDR3 coding sequence is TGTGCCAGCGGAGGTTTAATCAGGGGGCTGGACACTGAAGCTTTCTTT. Encoded protein: CASGGLIRGLDTEAFF. This chain joins TRBV2 and TRBJ1-1; 8 bases line up with TRBD1. The germline gives CDR1 SNHLY, CDR2 FYNNEI. This CDR3 is built from 16 residues. Trimming removed 8 bases from V and 3 bases from J; junction bases left unmatched: 14.

As DNA, the CDR3 is TGTGCCAGCAGCAAGACAGGGCAAGAGACCCAGTACTTC. Encoded protein: CASSKTGQETQYF. The rearrangement joins TRBV7-3 to TRBJ2-5; TRBD1 matches 7 bases. The trim removed 5 bases at V and 2 bases at J, leaving 2 bases unmatched. The germline CDR1 and CDR2 sequences are SGHTA and FQGTGA. CDR3 size: 13 residues.

V usage is TRBV5-1 and J usage is TRBJ2-1; TRBD2 agrees at 13 bases. With V trimmed by 4 bases and J by 4 bases, 5 bases remained unmatched. Germline V lookup: CDR1 SGHRS, CDR2 YFSETQ. The CDR3 contains 16 residues. The CDR3 here is CASSLGLAGPYNEQFF. Here the CDR3 DNA reads TGCGCCAGCAGCCTGGGACTAGCGGGACCTTACAATGAGCAGTTCTTC.

The gene calls are TRBV6-2 or TRBV6-3 and TRBJ2-1; D not resolved. In germline, CDR1 is MNHEY, CDR2 SVGEGT. Trimming shortened V by 3 bases and J by 8 bases, and 5 bases separated the two germline ends. The CDR3 is made up of 11 amino acids. CDR3 nucleotide sequence: TGTGCCAGCAGTTATCAGTATGAGCAGTTCTTC. Amino acid sequence: CASSYQYEQFF.

The chain combines TRBV3-1 (or the pseudogene TRBV3-2) with TRBJ2-1, with 9 bases that match TRBD2. V gave up 4 bases and J gave up 5 bases; unmatched junction bases: 12. The CDR3 has 17 amino acids. The germline V gene encodes CDR1 LGHDT and CDR2 YNNKEL (reference sequence). The CDR3 spells CASSPQLTSGPNNEQFF. The CDR3 DNA follows: TGTGCCAGCAGCCCCCAATTGACTAGCGGTCCTAACAATGAGCAGTTCTTC.

The V and J genes are TRBV5-1 and TRBJ2-1; TRBD2 matches at 10 bases. The CDR3 runs 17 residues. Germline assignment: CDR1 SGHRS and CDR2 YFSETQ. After removal of 3 bases from V and 7 bases from J, the junction contained 13 bases not matched to a gene. The CDR3: CASSSGSGRAGGNEQFF. The CDR3 DNA is TGCGCCAGCAGCTCGGGCAGCGGGAGGGCCGGAGGGAATGAGCAGTTCTTC.

The V call is TRBV12-5, the J call TRBJ2-1; tentative D call: TRBD2 (5 bases). Germline assignment: CDR1 LGHNT and CDR2 FRNRAP. Trimming removed 7 bases from V and 4 bases from J, with 11 bases in between. The CDR3 runs to 13 residues. The CDR3 DNA reads TGTGCTAGTGCCCTCGGAGGTTACAATGAGCAGTTCTTC. Translated, it gives CASALGGYNEQFF.

The chain couples TRBV28 to TRBJ1-5; D not resolved. The V gene's germline CDR1 is MDHEN and CDR2 SYDVKM. The CDR3 is 14 amino acids. Trimming took off 7 bases at V and 3 bases at J, with 13 bases between the two ends. CDR3 nucleotide sequence: TGTGCCAGCACCCCGGGTAGCGACAATCAGCCCCAGCATTTT. Translation: CASTPGSDNQPQHF.

This chain joins TRBV29-1 and TRBJ1-1; D is unclear. V shed 4 bases and J shed 5 bases, with 14 bases lying between them. Germline V gene data show CDR1 as SQVTM and CDR2 as ANQGSEA. This CDR3 comprises 13 residues. CDR3 sequence reads: CSVVSASGTEAFF. The CDR3 nucleotides read TGCAGCGTTGTATCCGCCAGCGGGACTGAAGCTTTCTTT.

The chain links TRBV5-4 to TRBJ2-4; no reliable D call. The V gene's germline CDR1 is SGHNT and CDR2 YYREEE (reference sequence). V lost 0 bases, J lost 0 bases, and 16 bases lay in between. The CDR3 consists of 18 residues. CDR3: CASSLVPYTPIAKNIQYF. As DNA, the CDR3 is TGTGCCAGCAGCTTGGTGCCGTATACTCCTATAGCCAAAAACATTCAGTACTTC.

The sample holds one count of this clone. The chain recombines TRBV28 with TRBJ2-2; D perhaps matches TRBD1 (6 bases). The CDR3 is 17 amino acids. V was trimmed by 6 bases and J by 2 bases, leaving 19 bases between them. Germline V gene lookup returns CDR1 MDHEN and CDR2 SYDVKM. Written as DNA, the CDR3 is TGTGCCAGCAGCCGGCCCTGGGGGCTCAGTAACACCGGGGAGCTGTTTTTT. It codes for CASSRPWGLSNTGELFF.